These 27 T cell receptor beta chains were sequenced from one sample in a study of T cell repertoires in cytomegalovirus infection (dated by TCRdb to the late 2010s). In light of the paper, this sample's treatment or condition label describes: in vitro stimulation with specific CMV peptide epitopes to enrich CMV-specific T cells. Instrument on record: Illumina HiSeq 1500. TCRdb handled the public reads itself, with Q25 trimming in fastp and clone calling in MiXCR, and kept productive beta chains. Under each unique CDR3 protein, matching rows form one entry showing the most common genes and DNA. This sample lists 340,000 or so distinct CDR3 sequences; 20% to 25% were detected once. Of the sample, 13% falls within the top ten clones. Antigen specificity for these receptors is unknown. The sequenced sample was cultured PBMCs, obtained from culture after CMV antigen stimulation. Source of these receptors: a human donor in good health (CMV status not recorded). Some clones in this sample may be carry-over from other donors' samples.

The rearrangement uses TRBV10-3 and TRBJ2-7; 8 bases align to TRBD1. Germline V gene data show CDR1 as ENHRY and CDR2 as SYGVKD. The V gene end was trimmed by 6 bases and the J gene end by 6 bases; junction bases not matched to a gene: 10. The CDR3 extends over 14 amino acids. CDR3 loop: CAISPGQGVAEQYF. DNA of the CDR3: TGTGCCATCAGCCCAGGACAGGGAGTAGCCGAGCAGTACTTC.

The DNA for the CDR3 is TGTGCCAGCAGTGAAGCGCTTTTGGGAGACAGGGGAAACTATGGCTACACCTTC. Amino acid sequence: CASSEALLGDRGNYGYTF. V gene TRBV2 combines with J gene TRBJ1-2; 8 positions match TRBD1. The CDR3 sequence is 18 residues long. CDR1 is SNHLY and CDR2 is FYNNEI in the germline V gene. V lost 0 bases, J lost 2 bases, and 11 bases stayed unmatched.

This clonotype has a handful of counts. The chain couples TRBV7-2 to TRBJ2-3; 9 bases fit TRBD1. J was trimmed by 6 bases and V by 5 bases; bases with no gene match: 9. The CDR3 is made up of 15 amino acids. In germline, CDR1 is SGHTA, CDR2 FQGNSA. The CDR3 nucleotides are TGTGCCAGCAGCCAACAGGGGGCTGTTGGTGATACGCAGTATTTT. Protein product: CASSQQGAVGDTQYF.

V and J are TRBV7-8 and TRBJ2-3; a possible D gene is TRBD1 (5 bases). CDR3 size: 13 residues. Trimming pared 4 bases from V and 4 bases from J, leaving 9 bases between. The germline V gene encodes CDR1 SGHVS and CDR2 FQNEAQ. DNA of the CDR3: TGTGCCAGCAGCTCCGCAGGGTCAGATACGCAGTATTTT. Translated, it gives CASSSAGSDTQYF.

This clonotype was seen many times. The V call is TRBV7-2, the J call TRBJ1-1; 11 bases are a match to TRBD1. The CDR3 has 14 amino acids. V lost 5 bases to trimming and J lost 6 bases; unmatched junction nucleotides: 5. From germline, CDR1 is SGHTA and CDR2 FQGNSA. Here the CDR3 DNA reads TGTGCCAGCAGCCGGGACAGGGGGACCGCTGAAGCTTTCTTT. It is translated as CASSRDRGTAEAFF. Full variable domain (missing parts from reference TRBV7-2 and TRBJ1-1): GAGVSQSPSNKVTEKGKDVELRCDPISGHTALYWYRQSLGQGLEFLIYFQGNSAPDKSGLPSDRFSAERTGGSVSTLTIQRTQQEDSAVYLCASSRDRGTAEAFFGQGTRLTVV.

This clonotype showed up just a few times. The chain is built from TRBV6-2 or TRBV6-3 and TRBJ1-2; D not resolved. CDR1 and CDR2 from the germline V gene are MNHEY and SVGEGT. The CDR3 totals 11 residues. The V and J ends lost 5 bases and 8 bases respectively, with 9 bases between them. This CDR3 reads CASSPKRGYTF. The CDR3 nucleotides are TGTGCCAGCAGTCCCAAACGAGGCTACACCTTC.

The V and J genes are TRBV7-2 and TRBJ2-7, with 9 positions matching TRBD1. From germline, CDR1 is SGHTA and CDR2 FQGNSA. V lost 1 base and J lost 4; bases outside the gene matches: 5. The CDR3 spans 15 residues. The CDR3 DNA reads TGTGCCAGCAGCTTAGGGTCCGGGACAGGGTACGAGCAGTACTTC. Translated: CASSLGSGTGYEQYF.

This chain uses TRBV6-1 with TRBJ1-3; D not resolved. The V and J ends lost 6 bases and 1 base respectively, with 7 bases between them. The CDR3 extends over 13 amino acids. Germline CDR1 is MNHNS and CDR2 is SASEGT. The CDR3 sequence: CASRKRSGNTIYF. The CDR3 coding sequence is TGTGCCAGCAGGAAGAGGTCTGGAAACACCATATATTTT.

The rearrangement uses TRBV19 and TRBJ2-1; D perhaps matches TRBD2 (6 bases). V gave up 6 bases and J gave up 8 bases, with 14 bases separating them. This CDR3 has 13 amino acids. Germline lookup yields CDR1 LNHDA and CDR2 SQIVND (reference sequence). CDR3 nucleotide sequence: TGTGCCAGTAGAAGGGTCGGGAGTGATGAGCAGTTCTTC. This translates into CASRRVGSDEQFF.

CDR3 nucleotide sequence: TGTGCCAGCAGCCCGACAACCTCTGGGGCCAACGTCCTGACTTTC. Its translation: CASSPTTSGANVLTF. The chain links TRBV7-2 to TRBJ2-6, with unresolved D. The germline V gene encodes CDR1 SGHTA and CDR2 FQGNSA. This CDR3 is built from 15 residues. With 5 bases removed from V and 0 bases from J, the gap between germline ends came to 8 bases. The full variable domain, with the rest looked up from reference TRBV7-2 and TRBJ2-6, is GAGVSQSPSNKVTEKGKDVELRCDPISGHTALYWYRQSLGQGLEFLIYFQGNSAPDKSGLPSDRFSAERTGGSVSTLTIQRTQQEDSAVYLCASSPTTSGANVLTFGAGSRLTVL.

The CDR3 region is CASSSLPPNRGGSSYNEQFF. Here the CDR3 DNA reads TGTGCCAGCAGTTCCCTTCCACCGAACCGCGGCGGAAGCTCCTACAATGAGCAGTTCTTC. The chain links TRBV27 to TRBJ2-1; D uncertain. CDR1 and CDR2 from the germline V gene are MNHEY and SMNVEV (reference sequence). Trimming took off 4 bases at V and 0 bases at J, with 25 bases between the two ends. The CDR3 is 20 amino acids.

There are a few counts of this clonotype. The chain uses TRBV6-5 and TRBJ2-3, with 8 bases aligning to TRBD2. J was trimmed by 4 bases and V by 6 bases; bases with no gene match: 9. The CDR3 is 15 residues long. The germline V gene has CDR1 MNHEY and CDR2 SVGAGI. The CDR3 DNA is TGTGCCAGCAGAACTCCGGGACTAGGCGCAGATACGCAGTATTTT. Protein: CASRTPGLGADTQYF.

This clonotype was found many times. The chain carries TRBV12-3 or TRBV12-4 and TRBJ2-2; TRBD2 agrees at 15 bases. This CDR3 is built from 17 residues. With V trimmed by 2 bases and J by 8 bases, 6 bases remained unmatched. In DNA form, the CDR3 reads TGTGCCAGCAGTTTACTTCGGACTAGCGGGAGGGTTGGGGAGCTGTTTTTT. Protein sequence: CASSLLRTSGRVGELFF.

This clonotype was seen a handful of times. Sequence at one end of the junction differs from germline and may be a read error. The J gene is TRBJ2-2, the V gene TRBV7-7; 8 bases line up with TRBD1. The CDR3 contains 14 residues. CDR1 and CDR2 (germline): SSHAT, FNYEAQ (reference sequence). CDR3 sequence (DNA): TGTGCTAGCACCGTGGACAGGGTTGGCGGGGAGCTGTTTTTT. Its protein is CASTVDRVGGELFF. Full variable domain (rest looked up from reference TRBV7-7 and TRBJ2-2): GAGVSQSPRYKVTKRGQDVTLRCDPISSHATLYWYQQALGQGPEFLTYFNYEAQPDKSGLPSDRFSAERPEGSISTLTIQRTEQRDSAMYRCASTVDRVGGELFFGEGSRLTVL.

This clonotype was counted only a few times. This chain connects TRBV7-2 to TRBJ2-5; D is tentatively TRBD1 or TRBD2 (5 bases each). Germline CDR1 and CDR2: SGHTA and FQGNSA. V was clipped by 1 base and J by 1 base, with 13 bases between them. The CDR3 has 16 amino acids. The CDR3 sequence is CASSLGVVGTQETQYF. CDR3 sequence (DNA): TGTGCCAGCAGCTTAGGTGTCGTTGGGACCCAAGAGACCCAGTACTTC.

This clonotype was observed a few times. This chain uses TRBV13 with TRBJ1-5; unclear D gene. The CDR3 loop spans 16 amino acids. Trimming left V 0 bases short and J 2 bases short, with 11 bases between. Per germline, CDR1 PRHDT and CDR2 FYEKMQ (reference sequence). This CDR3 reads CASSLGLLTGNQPQHF. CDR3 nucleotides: TGTGCCAGCAGCTTAGGCCTCCTGACTGGCAATCAGCCCCAGCATTTT.

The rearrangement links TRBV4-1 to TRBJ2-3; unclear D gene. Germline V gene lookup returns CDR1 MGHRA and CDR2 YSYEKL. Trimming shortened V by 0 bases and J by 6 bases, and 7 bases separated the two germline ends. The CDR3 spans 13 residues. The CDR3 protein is CASSQDWSDTQYF. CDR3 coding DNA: TGCGCCAGCAGCCAAGATTGGTCGGATACGCAGTATTTT.

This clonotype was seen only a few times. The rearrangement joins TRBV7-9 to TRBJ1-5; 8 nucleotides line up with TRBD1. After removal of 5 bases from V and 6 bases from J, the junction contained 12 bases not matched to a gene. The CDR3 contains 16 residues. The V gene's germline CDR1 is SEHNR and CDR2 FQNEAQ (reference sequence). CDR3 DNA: TGTGCCAGCAGCCCCGGACAGGGAAAGGTCGTTCAGCCCCAGCATTTT. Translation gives CASSPGQGKVVQPQHF.

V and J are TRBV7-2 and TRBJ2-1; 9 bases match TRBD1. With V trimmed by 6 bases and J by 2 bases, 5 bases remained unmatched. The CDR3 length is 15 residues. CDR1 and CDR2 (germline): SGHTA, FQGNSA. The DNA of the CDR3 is TGTGCCAGCAGTTCCAGACAGGGGGCCTACAATGAGCAGTTCTTC. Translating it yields CASSSRQGAYNEQFF.

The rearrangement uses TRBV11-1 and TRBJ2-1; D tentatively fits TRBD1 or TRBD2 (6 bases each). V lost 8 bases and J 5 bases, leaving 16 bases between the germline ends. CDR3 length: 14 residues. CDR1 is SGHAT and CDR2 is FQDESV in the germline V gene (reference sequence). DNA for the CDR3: TGTGCCAGCGGAAGGGGGTGGGAGGACAATGAGCAGTTCTTC. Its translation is CASGRGWEDNEQFF.

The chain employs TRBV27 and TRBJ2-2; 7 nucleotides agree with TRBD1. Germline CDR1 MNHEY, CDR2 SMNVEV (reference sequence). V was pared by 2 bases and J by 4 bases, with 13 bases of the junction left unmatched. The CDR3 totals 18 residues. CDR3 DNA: TGTGCCAGCAGTTTAGACAGGGCCGGGGCCGGTGGCACCGGGGAGCTGTTTTTT. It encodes CASSLDRAGAGGTGELFF.

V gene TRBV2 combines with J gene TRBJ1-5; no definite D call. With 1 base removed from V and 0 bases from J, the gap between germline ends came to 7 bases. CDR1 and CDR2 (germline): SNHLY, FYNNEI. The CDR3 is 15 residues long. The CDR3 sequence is CASSEEPYSNQPQHF. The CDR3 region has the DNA TGTGCCAGCAGTGAAGAACCTTATAGCAATCAGCCCCAGCATTTT.

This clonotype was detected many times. CDR3 protein: CASRSGQGTYEQYV. The DNA of the CDR3 is TGTGCCAGCAGGTCAGGACAGGGAACCTACGAGCAGTACGTC. The chain combines TRBV6-2 or TRBV6-3 with TRBJ2-7; 8 nucleotides match TRBD1. The CDR3 spans 14 residues. V shed 6 bases, J shed 2 bases, and the junction held 6 bases outside the gene matches. The V gene's germline CDR1 is MNHEY and CDR2 SVGEGT.

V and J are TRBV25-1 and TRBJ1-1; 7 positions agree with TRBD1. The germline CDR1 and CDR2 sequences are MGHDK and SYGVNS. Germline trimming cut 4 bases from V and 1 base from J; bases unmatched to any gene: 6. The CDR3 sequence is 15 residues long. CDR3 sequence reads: CASSGEGGGNTEAFF. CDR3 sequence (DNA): TGTGCCAGCAGTGGTGAAGGGGGCGGGAACACTGAAGCTTTCTTT.

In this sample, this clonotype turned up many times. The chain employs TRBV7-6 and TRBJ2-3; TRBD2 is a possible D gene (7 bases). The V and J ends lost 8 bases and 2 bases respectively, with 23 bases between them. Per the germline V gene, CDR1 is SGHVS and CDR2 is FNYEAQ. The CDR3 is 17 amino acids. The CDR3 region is CASRRSGGGGSTDTQYF. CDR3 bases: TGTGCCAGCCGACGTAGTGGGGGGGGCGGATCCACAGATACGCAGTATTTT.

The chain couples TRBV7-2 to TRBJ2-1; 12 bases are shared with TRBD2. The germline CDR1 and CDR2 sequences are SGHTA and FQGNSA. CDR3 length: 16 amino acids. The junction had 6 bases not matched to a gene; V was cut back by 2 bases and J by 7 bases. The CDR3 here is CASSLRTSGMWNEQFF. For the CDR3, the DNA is TGTGCCAGCAGCTTAAGGACTAGCGGGATGTGGAATGAGCAGTTCTTC.

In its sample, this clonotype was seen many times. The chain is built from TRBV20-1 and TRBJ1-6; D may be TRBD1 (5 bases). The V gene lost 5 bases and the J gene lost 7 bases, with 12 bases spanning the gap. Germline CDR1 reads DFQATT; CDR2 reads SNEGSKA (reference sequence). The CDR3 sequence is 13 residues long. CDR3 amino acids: CSAVEGRNSPLHF. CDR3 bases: TGCAGTGCTGTAGAGGGGAGAAATTCACCCCTCCACTTT.